A selection of T cell receptor beta chains follows, all from one sample in a study of neurological immune-mediated disorders. TCRdb re-derived calls from the 5' RACE reads in MiXCR, one entry per CDR3 protein. The table shows tens of thousands of distinct CDR3 sequences, with roughly 3.2% occurring only once. Sample: PBMCs. All receptors derive from a woman aged 55-69 years with multiple sclerosis. Both conserved end residues are part of each CDR3. Fields, in order: clone size, J gene, V gene, D gene, CDR3 DNA, CDR3 protein. A D gene is named only where the DNA matches it firmly. Clone size appears in some rows only: once, few, many, or a class for an expanded clone.

many	TRBJ1-1	TRBV5-1	.	TGCGCCAGCAGCACCACCGGAGGGGACACTGAAGCTTTCTTT	CASSTTGGDTEAFF
many	TRBJ2-7	TRBV6-2/TRBV6-3	.	TGTGCCAGCAGCTACCCGCTACCCTACGAGCAGTACTTC	CASSYPLPYEQYF
many	TRBJ2-7	TRBV20-1	.	TGCAGTGCTTGGAACAGGGATGGCGAGCAGTACTTC	CSAWNRDGEQYF
many	TRBJ1-2	TRBV5-1	.	TGCGCCAGCAGCTCGGGGGGGCACTATGGCTACACCTTC	CASSSGGHYGYTF
many	TRBJ2-2	TRBV12-3/TRBV12-4	.	TGTGCCAGCAGCCGGAGCCGTACCGGGGAGCTGTTTTTT	CASSRSRTGELFF
many	TRBJ1-1	TRBV5-1	TRBD1	TGCGCCAGCAGCCCCTGGACAGGGGGCACTGAAGCTTTCTTT	CASSPWTGGTEAFF
.	TRBJ2-2	TRBV7-8	.	TGTGCCAGCAGCATCTCCGGGACTAACACCGGGGAGCTGTTTTTT	CASSISGTNTGELFF
many	TRBJ2-2	TRBV12-3/TRBV12-4	.	TGTGCCAGCAGTCCAAGGGCCACGAGGACCGGGGAGCTGTTTTTT	CASSPRATRTGELFF
few	TRBJ2-6	TRBV11-3	.	TGTGCCAGCAGCTTAGAGGGGAGCCAGTCTGGGGCCAACGTCCTGACTTTC	CASSLEGSQSGANVLTF
.	TRBJ2-7	TRBV28	TRBD1	TGTGCCAGTTGGACAGGGGGGTTGGAGCAGTACTTC	CASWTGGLEQYF
many	TRBJ1-4	TRBV12-5	.	TGTGCTAGTGGTCTCTCGAGGACAGCTAAAGTACTGTTTTTT	CASGLSRTAKVLFF
many	TRBJ2-2	TRBV6-1	.	TGTGCCAGCAGGGGGAGATCAAAAATTGAGGACACCGGGGAGCTGTTTTTT	CASRGRSKIEDTGELFF
many	TRBJ2-7	TRBV6-2/TRBV6-3	TRBD1	TGTGCCAGCAGACCCTGGACAGGGGGCTACGAGCAGTACTTC	CASRPWTGGYEQYF
many	TRBJ2-7	TRBV20-1	.	TGCAGTGCTGGGCGCAGGCCGCGGGATTACGAGCAGTACTTC	CSAGRRPRDYEQYF
many	TRBJ2-1	TRBV3-1	.	TGTGCCAGCAGCCAAGATCTGGGGGGGCTATCCAATGAGCAGTTCTTC	CASSQDLGGLSNEQFF
many	TRBJ2-1	TRBV11-2	TRBD2	TGTGCCAGCAGCTTAGGGGGGGGGTCTTCCAATGAGCAGTTCTTC	CASSLGGGSSNEQFF
few	TRBJ2-5	TRBV10-1	.	TGCGCCAGCGCACAGGGTTTGCGGACCCAGTACTTC	CASAQGLRTQYF
many	TRBJ2-7	TRBV6-5	.	TGTGCCAGCAGTTACTCCCACGAGCAGTACTTC	CASSYSHEQYF
many	TRBJ2-5	TRBV12-3/TRBV12-4	TRBD2	TGTGCCAGCAAGAGACTAGCTGGCGAGACCCAGTACTTC	CASKRLAGETQYF
many	TRBJ2-2	TRBV5-1	.	TGCGCCAGCAGCTTGGTTTTTTCGTCCGGGGAGCTGTTTTTT	CASSLVFSSGELFF
medium-sized	TRBJ2-1	TRBV7-9	TRBD2	TGTGCCAGCATCACGACTAGCGCTGCCTACAATGAGCAGTTCTTC	CASITTSAAYNEQFF
medium-sized	TRBJ1-5	TRBV20-1	TRBD1	TGCAGTGCTGGGACAGGGGGCAATCAGCCCCAGCATTTT	CSAGTGGNQPQHF
medium-sized	TRBJ2-2	TRBV12-3/TRBV12-4	TRBD1	TGTGCCAGCAGCCCCGGGACAGTCACCGGGGAGCTGTTTTTT	CASSPGTVTGELFF
many	TRBJ2-5	TRBV12-3/TRBV12-4	TRBD1	TGTGCCAGCACATGGGGACAGGCCGGGCCACCAGAGACCCAGTACTTC	CASTWGQAGPPETQYF
many	TRBJ2-1	TRBV5-1	TRBD2	TGCGCCAGCACCCCTAGCGGGGGCGGGGGCAATGAGCAGTTCTTC	CASTPSGGGGNEQFF
many	TRBJ2-5	TRBV5-8	TRBD2	TGTGCCAGCAGCTTCTTCGCGGGGGGAGAAGAGACCCAGTACTTC	CASSFFAGGEETQYF
many	TRBJ1-2	TRBV20-1	.	TGCAGTGCTAGAGATGGGCAGGGGCCCGGGCGGGGCTACACCTTC	CSARDGQGPGRGYTF
many	TRBJ1-1	TRBV7-2	.	TGTGCCAGCAGGAACACTGAAGCTTTCTTT	CASRNTEAFF
many	TRBJ1-5	TRBV14	.	TGTGCCAGCAGCCACTTAATACGGACACTTAGCAATCAGCCCCAGCATTTT	CASSHLIRTLSNQPQHF
many	TRBJ2-5	TRBV20-1	.	TGCAGTGCTAGTGGAAGGGAAGAGACCCAGTACTTC	CSASGREETQYF
.	TRBJ1-2	TRBV7-6	.	TGTGCCAGCAGCCTGTTAGAGGGAAACGAGGCCTACACCTTC	CASSLLEGNEAYTF
many	TRBJ2-7	TRBV20-1	.	TGCAGTGCTTACCGACAGGCGGAGGCTAAAGAGCAGTACTTC	CSAYRQAEAKEQYF
many	TRBJ2-3	TRBV4-1	.	TGCGCCAGCAGCCAAGACAGCAGGGAGGTAGATACGCAGTATTTT	CASSQDSREVDTQYF
many	TRBJ2-2	TRBV3-1	TRBD2	TGTGCCAGCAGCCCCGGACTAGCGCACACCGGGGAGCTGTTTTTT	CASSPGLAHTGELFF
many	TRBJ1-5	TRBV20-1	.	TGCAGTGCTAGTCTGGGTGGCAGCAATCAGCCCCAGCATTTT	CSASLGGSNQPQHF
many	TRBJ1-2	TRBV27	TRBD1	TGTGCCAGCAGTTGGACAGGGGGCGCAGGGAGCTATGGCTACACCTTC	CASSWTGGAGSYGYTF
many	TRBJ1-5	TRBV20-1	.	TGCAGTGCTACCGAAAACAGGGCGAACAATCAGCCCCAGCATTTT	CSATENRANNQPQHF
many	TRBJ1-1	TRBV20-1	.	TGCAGTGCTAAAGACCCGAACACTGAAGCTTTCTTT	CSAKDPNTEAFF
many	TRBJ1-5	TRBV19	TRBD1	TGTGCCAGTAGTTTCACTACAGGGGGCTGGCAGCCCCAGCATTTT	CASSFTTGGWQPQHF
many	TRBJ2-7	TRBV6-5	TRBD2	TGTGCCAGCAGTTCCGGGGGGGCGTTAAACGAGCAGTACTTC	CASSSGGALNEQYF
many	TRBJ2-1	TRBV7-2	.	TGTGCCAGCAGCTTAATTGAGCAGTTCTTC	CASSLIEQFF
many	TRBJ2-3	TRBV5-1	.	TGCGCCAGCAGCTGGAGTTCTCCAGGATCGGATACGCAGTATTTT	CASSWSSPGSDTQYF
.	TRBJ2-1	TRBV20-1	TRBD2	TGCAGTGCCGGGACTAAGGGATACAATGAGCAGTTCTTC	CSAGTKGYNEQFF
many	TRBJ2-1	TRBV20-1	.	TGCAGTGCTAGGGATGACATCAATGAGCAGTTCTTC	CSARDDINEQFF
many	TRBJ2-7	TRBV7-6	TRBD2	TGTGCCAGCAGCTTATTAATCTGGGGGGGTCCGGGGGGAACCTACGAGCAGTACTTC	CASSLLIWGGPGGTYEQYF
many	TRBJ1-2	TRBV2	.	TGTGCCAGCAGCCTAGAGGGGTTTGACGGCTACACCTTC	CASSLEGFDGYTF
many	TRBJ1-1	TRBV7-9	TRBD1	TGTGCCAGCAGCACGGACAGGGGAAGGGAAGCTTTCTTT	CASSTDRGREAFF
many	TRBJ2-2	TRBV10-2	TRBD2	TGCGCCAGCAGTGAGCCGAGCGGGGGGGACACCGGGGAGCTGTTTTTT	CASSEPSGGDTGELFF
many	TRBJ2-1	TRBV11-2	TRBD1	TGTGCCAGCAGTTCCGGACAGGGGAGGAATGAGCAGTTCTTC	CASSSGQGRNEQFF
.	TRBJ1-6	TRBV6-1	.	TGTGCCAGCAGAAGAGGACCCAATTCACCCCTCCACTTT	CASRRGPNSPLHF
many	TRBJ1-1	TRBV12-3/TRBV12-4	TRBD1	TGTGCCAGCAGGAGACAGGGAAGGGGCACTGAAGCTTTCTTT	CASRRQGRGTEAFF
many	TRBJ2-7	TRBV7-9	TRBD1	TGTGCCAGCAACTCACAGGGGGCGTTTCCCTACGAGCAGTACTTC	CASNSQGAFPYEQYF
many	TRBJ2-7	TRBV7-9	TRBD1	TGTGCCAGCAGCTTCACCGGGACAGGCTACGAGCAGTACTTC	CASSFTGTGYEQYF
many	TRBJ2-3	TRBV7-2	.	TGTGCCAGCAGCTTAGGGTCGTTCGGGAGCACAGATACGCAGTATTTT	CASSLGSFGSTDTQYF
many	TRBJ2-1	TRBV7-2	.	TGTGCCAGCAGCTTGGGACCCCAGCAGTTCTTC	CASSLGPQQFF
many	TRBJ2-7	TRBV20-1	TRBD2	TGCAGTGCTAGCGGGGGGTCCTACGAGCAGTACTTC	CSASGGSYEQYF
many	TRBJ1-1	TRBV5-1	TRBD1	TGCGCCAGCCTCCCCCAGGGGGCAAGCACTGAAGCTTTCTTT	CASLPQGASTEAFF
many	TRBJ1-5	TRBV20-1	.	TGCAGTGCTAGTTTTGGGGGCAATCAGCCCCAGCATTTT	CSASFGGNQPQHF
many	TRBJ2-7	TRBV7-2	.	TGTGCCAGCAGCTTAGACAGGGCGGTCTATTGGGAGCAGTACTTC	CASSLDRAVYWEQYF